These 16 T cell receptor beta chains were all obtained from the same sample, sequenced in a study of cytomegalovirus exposure and HLA in healthy donors. 60 Vbeta and 13 Jbeta primers were used in PCR. The repertoire was sequenced with immunoSEQ multiplex PCR; TCRdb's copy has only in-frame clones and lacks some. The table records hundreds of thousands of clones, over 70% of them present only once. Sequencing input: PBMCs. All receptors derive from a woman aged 60-75 years in good health and CMV-seropositive.

This clone was seen a handful of times. The DNA for the CDR3 is TGTGCCAGCTCACCGATGGCAGGGGGTAATAATGGCTACACCTTC. It yields the protein CASSPMAGGNNGYTF. The chain couples TRBV18 to TRBJ1-2, with TRBD1 matching over 7 bases. The CDR3 is 15 amino acids. The V segment lost 3 bases and the J segment 6 bases; nucleotides outside the gene matches: 10. Looked up from germline, CDR1 is KGHSH and CDR2 is LQKENI.

V and J are TRBV2 and TRBJ1-1, with D maybe TRBD1 (6 bases). The germline CDR1 and CDR2 sequences are SNHLY and FYNNEI. V dropped 6 bases and J dropped 4 bases, with 12 bases sitting between them. The CDR3 has 13 amino acids. The CDR3 DNA reads as TGTGCCAGCAGACAAACAGGGCCCACTGAAGCTTTCTTT. Translating it yields CASRQTGPTEAFF.

This clone was recorded once. The rearrangement links TRBV5-1 to TRBJ2-7, with a possible D match to TRBD1 (6 bases). Germline lookup yields CDR1 SGHRS and CDR2 YFSETQ. The germline V and J ends were trimmed by 5 bases and 6 bases, with 18 bases remaining between them. The CDR3 totals 14 residues. CDR3 sequence (DNA): TGCGCCAGCAGGCCTAACAGGGTTCTCGGCGAGCAGTACTTC. Protein sequence: CASRPNRVLGEQYF.

This clone was detected a few times. This chain joins TRBV9 and TRBJ1-1; no firm D call. This CDR3 region has 18 residues. V was shortened by 4 bases and J by 1 base, with 23 bases between the two germline ends. CDR1 is SGDLS and CDR2 is YYNGEE in the germline V gene. The CDR3 nucleotides are TGTGCCAGCAGCTCCCGAATGGGCAGCCACGTGAGGAACACTGAAGCTTTCTTT. Protein sequence: CASSSRMGSHVRNTEAFF. The full variable domain, in which reference TRBV9 and TRBJ1-1 provide the parts outside the CDR3, is DSGVTQTPKHLITATGQRVTLRCSPRSGDLSVYWYQQSLDQGLQFLIQYYNGEERAKGNILERFSAQQFPDLHSELNLSSLELGDSALYFCASSSRMGSHVRNTEAFFGQGTRLTVV.

J is TRBJ1-5 and V is TRBV19; D might be TRBD1 (6 bases). Germline values: CDR1 LNHDA, CDR2 SQIVND (reference sequence). Trimming took 3 bases from V and 3 from J, leaving 12 bases between them. This CDR3 spans 15 amino acids. CDR3 sequence reads: CASSMRQADNQPQHF. CDR3 nucleotide sequence: TGTGCCAGTAGTATGCGACAGGCTGACAATCAGCCCCAGCATTTT.

This chain uses TRBV7-9 with TRBJ1-1; TRBD1 might be the D (6 bases). The V end was cut by 1 base, the J end by 4 bases, with 10 bases between. This CDR3 has 14 residues. CDR1 is SEHNR, CDR2 FQNEAQ, per germline (reference sequence). The CDR3 nucleotides read TGTGCCAGCAGCTTAGTCCAGGGGAGCACTGAAGCTTTCTTT. It yields the protein CASSLVQGSTEAFF.

V is TRBV9 and J is TRBJ2-3; D is perhaps TRBD1 (6 bases). This CDR3 is built from 15 residues. The germline V gene has CDR1 SGDLS and CDR2 YYNGEE. Trimming pared 3 bases from V and 0 bases from J, leaving 11 bases between. This CDR3 reads CASSAYRESTDTQYF. CDR3 bases: TGTGCCAGCAGCGCATACAGGGAGAGCACAGATACGCAGTATTTT. Full variable domain (remainder filled in from reference TRBV9 and TRBJ2-3): DSGVTQTPKHLITATGQRVTLRCSPRSGDLSVYWYQQSLDQGLQFLIQYYNGEERAKGNILERFSAQQFPDLHSELNLSSLELGDSALYFCASSAYRESTDTQYFGPGTRLTVL.

This clone was seen a few times. The chain combines TRBV5-6 with TRBJ2-2; 8 bases line up with TRBD1. Germline V CDR1 and CDR2: SGHDT, YYEEEE. The V segment lost 4 bases and the J segment 2 bases; nucleotides outside the gene matches: 10. The CDR3 loop spans 17 amino acids. In DNA form, the CDR3 reads TGTGCCAGCAGCCCTGTGCCCAGGGGGCGAAACACCGGGGAGCTGTTTTTT. Protein product: CASSPVPRGRNTGELFF.

The sample holds a few counts of this clone. This chain uses TRBV28 with TRBJ2-1; 8 nucleotides agree with TRBD2. The germline gives CDR1 MDHEN, CDR2 SYDVKM. The CDR3 extends over 14 amino acids. The junction had 8 bases not matched to a gene; V was cut back by 5 bases and J by 8 bases. Written as DNA, the CDR3 is TGTGCCAGCAGTAAAAGAGCGGGAGACTATGAGCAGTTCTTC. Encoded protein: CASSKRAGDYEQFF.

This chain uses TRBV10-1 with TRBJ1-6; TRBD1 agrees at 7 bases. The CDR3 sequence is 15 residues long. CDR1 WNHNN and CDR2 SYGVQD come from the germline V gene (reference sequence). With 4 bases clipped from V and 6 bases from J, the junction kept 6 bases outside the gene matches. The CDR3 nucleotides are TGCGCCAGCAGTGTCCCGACAGGGTGTAATTCACCCCTCCACTTT. Its protein is CASSVPTGCNSPLHF.

The chain carries TRBV2 and TRBJ1-2; possibly TRBD1 for D (6 bases). CDR3 length: 13 amino acids. V lost 8 bases and J lost 14, with 24 bases in between. CDR1 SNHLY and CDR2 FYNNEI come from the germline V gene. Here the CDR3 DNA reads TGTGCCAGCGTATTCCGGGACACTGAAGCGGGGACCTTC. It is translated as CASVFRDTEAGTF.

The chain is built from TRBV28 and TRBJ2-2; 11 nucleotides align to TRBD1. Germline-derived CDR1 and CDR2 are MDHEN and SYDVKM. The CDR3 covers 17 residues. J lost 5 bases, V lost 4 bases, and 9 bases had no gene match. The CDR3 loop is CASSYKGGTGGTGELFF. The CDR3 DNA reads TGTGCCAGCAGTTACAAGGGCGGGACAGGGGGGACCGGGGAGCTGTTTTTT.

The CDR3 DNA follows: TGTGCCCTAGCGGGAGCTAGAGATACGCAGTATTTT. As protein: CALAGARDTQYF. V usage is TRBV30 and J usage is TRBJ2-3, with 10 bases that match TRBD2. This CDR3 region has 12 residues. The junction had 4 bases not matched to a gene; V was cut back by 8 bases and J by 5 bases. The germline V gene has CDR1 GTSNPN and CDR2 SVGIG (reference sequence).

This rearrangement joins TRBV28 to TRBJ1-2, with a possible D match to TRBD1 (5 bases). Per the germline V gene, CDR1 is MDHEN and CDR2 is SYDVKM. The V and J ends lost 6 bases and 5 bases respectively, with 19 bases between them. The CDR3 runs 15 residues. CDR3 sequence reads: CASRPAGGLGYGYTF. The CDR3 DNA reads as TGTGCCAGCAGGCCCGCGGGGGGGTTGGGTTATGGCTACACCTTC.

The chain recombines TRBV5-1 with TRBJ2-5, with TRBD2 identical over 13 bases. The V gene's germline CDR1 is SGHRS and CDR2 YFSETQ. The CDR3 consists of 15 residues. The V gene end was trimmed by 4 bases and the J gene end by 3 bases; junction bases not matched to a gene: 3. The chain's CDR3 is CASSRGTSGEETQYF. Written as DNA, the CDR3 is TGCGCCAGCAGCCGCGGGACTAGCGGGGAAGAGACCCAGTACTTC.

The chain has TRBV30 and TRBJ2-5; no firm D call. The germline V gene has CDR1 GTSNPN and CDR2 SVGIG (reference sequence). The CDR3 covers 11 residues. The germline V and J ends were trimmed by 7 bases and 4 bases, with 10 bases remaining between them. CDR3 in amino acids: CASGTTETQYF. Here the CDR3 DNA reads TGTGCCTCTGGTACTACAGAGACCCAGTACTTC.